A selection of T cell receptor beta chains follows, all from one sample in a study of T cell responses to AZD1222 COVID-19 vaccine. Assay: immunoSEQ multiplex PCR; the TCRdb copy retains only in-frame clones and omits some. The sample lists under 130,000 clones; 91% were seen once. Sequencing used peripheral blood, obtained on day 0 of AZD1222 vaccination. Receptors were obtained from an adult in good health. Each CDR3 is given without its conserved first and last residue. The order of the fields is V gene, CDR3 protein.

V gene: TRBV18; CDR3 protein: ASSPPRTDHSGNTIY
V gene: TRBV11-3; CDR3 protein: ASSFGGAAGEQF
V gene: TRBV27; CDR3 protein: ASSRQGYEQY
V gene: TRBV5-4; CDR3 protein: ASSLAGRSYEQY
V gene: TRBV5-5; CDR3 protein: ASSSDSPPPQLF
V gene: TRBV10-3; CDR3 protein: AISEAIYEQY
V gene: TRBV5-6; CDR3 protein: ASSSSGGIGVEAF
V gene: TRBV19; CDR3 protein: ASSEGGPQH
V gene: TRBV7-3; CDR3 protein: ASSYRQGYEQY
V gene: TRBV5-1; CDR3 protein: ASSEQGQGSPLH
V gene: TRBV5-8; CDR3 protein: ASSFRGVAF
V gene: TRBV10-1; CDR3 protein: ASSDGTGVAGNTIY
V gene: TRBV7-8; CDR3 protein: ASSPQL
V gene: TRBV3-1/TRBV3-2; CDR3 protein: ASSLGAGAVYNEQF
V gene: TRBV5-8; CDR3 protein: ASSLRLADNEQF
V gene: TRBV7-9; CDR3 protein: ASSLHRGDGNTIY
V gene: TRBV7-9; CDR3 protein: ASSLAPHNEQF
V gene: TRBV27; CDR3 protein: ASSYDRGEKLF
V gene: TRBV7-8; CDR3 protein: ASSRGTDTQY
V gene: TRBV5-1; CDR3 protein: ASSRGGRTEAF
V gene: TRBV10-3; CDR3 protein: AIRGQGAGNTEAF
V gene: TRBV7-2; CDR3 protein: ASSFGTSYGYT
V gene: TRBV6-5; CDR3 protein: ASNDRDRNTEAF
V gene: TRBV28; CDR3 protein: ASRFLGGLYEQY
V gene: TRBV28; CDR3 protein: ASSLVDSYEQY
V gene: TRBV2; CDR3 protein: ASSGDRTGLF
V gene: TRBV10-2; CDR3 protein: ASRQGNTEAF
V gene: TRBV5-6; CDR3 protein: ASSWGGDAQPQH
V gene: TRBV5-1; CDR3 protein: ASSRIPGPPTSTDTQY
V gene: TRBV7-3; CDR3 protein: ASSLSRSSYNEQF
V gene: TRBV5-1; CDR3 protein: ASSSLVIYNEQF
V gene: TRBV11-1; CDR3 protein: ASSFPRTALNTEAF
V gene: TRBV6-5; CDR3 protein: ASSTRRTGAYEQY
V gene: TRBV24-1; CDR3 protein: ATSDRDRVNEQF
V gene: TRBV7-2; CDR3 protein: ASSLVLLVGSYNEQF
V gene: TRBV18; CDR3 protein: ASSPPGQGFGNTIY
V gene: TRBV5-1; CDR3 protein: ASSLGVFDGGNEQF
V gene: TRBV18; CDR3 protein: ASSPGQNYEQY
V gene: TRBV28; CDR3 protein: ASSLPSQGLFSLSNQPQH
V gene: TRBV7-8; CDR3 protein: ASSLGLAGVDRDEQF
V gene: TRBV29-1; CDR3 protein: SVFPSGANVLT
V gene: TRBV30; CDR3 protein: AWMAGGAYEQY
V gene: TRBV12-3/TRBV12-4; CDR3 protein: ASRPGGSTEAF
V gene: TRBV3-1/TRBV3-2; CDR3 protein: ASSPTGGSSGNTIY